This T cell receptor beta chain was sequenced for a study of Graves' ophthalmopathy and Graves' hyperthyroidism. Study context: Ahead of any treatment, peripheral blood was obtained at the initial diagnosis.

Study-level results: The authors also found most expanded thyroid clonotypes above 0.001 frequency in blood.

As concerns this clonotype: The antigen remains unidentified.

Germline-derived CDR1 and CDR2 are MNHEY and SVGEGT. This CDR3 spans 13 amino acids. The authors amplified TCR beta CDR3 regions, and they did so from RNA transcripts for repertoire sequencing. Investigators did first-round RT-PCR with HTBI primers, then second-round multiplex PCR. TCRdb analysed the multiplex PCR reads with MiXCR anew, one entry per CDR3 protein. Altogether about 380,000 distinct CDR3 sequences are present, less than 20% being singletons, with the ten largest covering around 7%. The clonotype was recovered from a woman aged 18-29 years with stable Graves' hyperthyroidism. This chain joins TRBV6-2 or TRBV6-3 and TRBJ2-7; TRBD1 is a possible D gene (5 bases). Sequencing used peripheral blood. The CDR3 region is CAVRGRIPYEQYF. DNA for the CDR3: TGTGCAGTTAGGGGTAGGATCCCCTACGAGCAGTACTTC.